This record covers a single TCR beta chain. The antigen remains unidentified. The source of the sample is a study of response to subunit inactivated influenza vaccine. Study-level points and caveats: A suggestion made by the authors is that each seasonal influenza vaccination recruits few new T cells.

The CDR3 loop spans 14 amino acids. Looked up from germline, CDR1 is DFQATT and CDR2 is SNEGSKA (reference sequence). V was trimmed by 0 bases and J by 2 bases, leaving 10 bases between them. TCRdb ran MiXCR on the RT-PCR reads and lists one entry per CDR3 protein. The sample includes a few hundred thousand distinct CDR3 sequences, 12% of them seen just once. The chain is built from TRBV20-1 and TRBJ2-5; no definite D call. Sample: non-naive T cells sorted from PBMCs, taken roughly 15 days before vaccination. The sequence came from a man in his fifties or sixties who received an inactivated influenza vaccine. The CDR3 coding sequence is TGCAGTGCTAGAGACCCTGCCCATCAAGAGACCCAGTACTTC. Its translation is CSARDPAHQETQYF.